This TCR beta chain was recorded in a study of Graves' ophthalmopathy and Graves' hyperthyroidism (dated by TCRdb to the late 2010s). For context, the study as a whole: Peripheral blood was collected at initial diagnosis, prior to any treatment. The study used TCR beta repertoire signatures to distinguish Graves' ophthalmopathy from Graves' hyperthyroidism and to predict progression to ophthalmopathy. In total, 135 blood samples were TCR-sequenced: 40 to 45 ophthalmopathy, about 75 hyperthyroidism and some 17 hyperthyroidism-to-ophthalmopathy patients. To explore V-J signatures distinguishing ophthalmopathy from hyperthyroidism, a discovery set of under 110 patients (about 41 ophthalmopathy, some 57 stable hyperthyroidism) was enrolled. The independent validation cohort included about 20 hyperthyroidism patients plus 17 patients who later progressed from hyperthyroidism to ophthalmopathy. In roughly six hyperthyroidism patients, the T-cell repertoires found in thyroid tissue were compared with those found in blood. Once sampling was done, hyperthyroidism patients were given methimazole at a starting dose of 30 mg daily, while ophthalmopathy patients were given high-dose intravenous methylprednisolone. The roughly 90 discovery patients were divided at random into training and test sets in a 7:3 ratio. Broader findings and caveats from the paper: No statistical method was used to predetermine the sample size, and group allocation was not hidden from the investigators. Among expanded thyroid clonotypes with frequency above 0.001, most also showed up in blood, which suggests that blood repertoires may reflect the thyroid immune response. In validation, the model predicted ophthalmopathy progression with about 70% sensitivity and 72.22% specificity; some 13 predicted patients were CT-confirmed with GO in a median of around 6.5 months. The 13-signature model separated ophthalmopathy from stable hyperthyroidism with 85% to 90% sensitivity and just under 84% specificity in cross-validation, and 80%/75% in the test set.

This clonotype was found many times. Its antigen has not been determined. No base quality information exists; no much larger clone differs at one position. CDR1 and CDR2 (SGHRS, YFSETQ) derive from the germline V gene. Including the terminal cysteine and phenylalanine, the CDR3 comprises 17 residues. Only the CDR3 part of the read is kept: 51 bases, read in frame from the first base. Between the V and J ends, shortened by 5 bases and 1 base respectively, the junction contains 22 bases. For repertoire sequencing, TCR beta CDR3 regions were amplified from RNA transcripts. A first-round RT-PCR used HTBI primers with the Qiagen OneStep RT-PCR kit, followed by a second-round multiplex PCR, size selection and purification. Libraries were sequenced paired-end with 100 bp reads on an Illumina HiSeq2000. In the paper's pipeline: SOAPnuke was used to process the reads, throwing out any read that had adapters, had uncalled bases, had a mean Phred below 15, or lacked an exact constant-primer or identifier match. COPE v1.2.5 was used to merge the high-quality paired reads. Clonotypes were defined as unique nucleotide sequences and were aligned to IMGT TRB V, D and J references using MiTCR v1.1. The analysis was limited to V-J combinations with a frequency above 0.0001, which together covered roughly 99% of repertoires. For each V-J combination, a TCR clonal expansion and chaos score was defined as F50 clonal expansion divided by the chaos observed in the TCRdist matrix. Welch's t-statistics and random forest were used to reduce features to about 14 V-J combinations, which were fed into a naive Bayes classifier. The Morisita-Horn index was used to measure how similar the thyroid and blood repertoires were. Using fastp at Q25 and MiXCR, TCRdb reprocessed the public reads and kept productive beta chains. Duplicate CDR3 protein sequences are folded into a single record with the most common DNA and genes. These V and J calls are TCRdb output, not the study's own analysis. The sample table lists 620,000 or so distinct CDR3 sequences, 22% of them with a count of one. The ten largest account for roughly 6.9% of the sample.

Hyperthyroidism was defined as stable when no progression to ophthalmopathy occurred within 18 months of follow-up. The hyperthyroidism patients were 18 to 65 years old and newly diagnosed, with a disease duration of less than 2 months. Anyone with other autoimmune diseases, uncontrolled infections, pregnancy or lactation was excluded from the study. Diagnosis was based on clinical symptoms, serum thyroxine, TRAb, thyroid ultrasound and orbital computed tomography. Using Ficoll-Paque density gradient centrifugation, PBMCs were isolated from 9.5 to 10 ml of fresh peripheral blood. Total RNA was extracted with Trizol reagent and quality-checked on an Agilent 2100 Bioanalyzer.

The receptor chain draws on TRBV5-1 and TRBJ2-7, with no confident D gene call. Sample: peripheral blood. The TCR was taken from a woman between 18 and 29 years old with stable Graves' hyperthyroidism. Some clones in this sample may be carry-over from other donors' samples. Donor details come from another sample of the same person, matched by shared clones. The CDR3: CASSLETESKTSYEQYF. The DNA sequence is as follows: TGCGCCAGCAGTCTGGAGACCGAGTCTAAAACTTCCTACGAGCAGTACTTC. With the portions outside the CDR3 filled from the reference TRBV5-1 and TRBJ2-7 genes, the complete variable region becomes KAGVTQTPRYLIKTRGQQVTLSCSPISGHRSVSWYQQTPGQGLQFLFEYFSETQRNKGNFPGRFSGRQFSNSRSEMNVSTLELGDSALYLCASSLETESKTSYEQYFGPGTRLTVT.